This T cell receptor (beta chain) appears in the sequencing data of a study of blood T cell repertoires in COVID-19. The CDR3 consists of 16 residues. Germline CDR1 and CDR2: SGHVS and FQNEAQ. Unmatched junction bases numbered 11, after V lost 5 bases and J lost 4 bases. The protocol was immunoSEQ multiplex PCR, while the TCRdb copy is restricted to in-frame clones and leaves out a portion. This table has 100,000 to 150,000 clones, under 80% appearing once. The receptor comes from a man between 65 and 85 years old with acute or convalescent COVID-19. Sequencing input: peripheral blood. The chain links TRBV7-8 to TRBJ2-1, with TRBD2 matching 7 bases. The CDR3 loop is CASSNHPSGGYNEQFF. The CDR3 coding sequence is TGTGCCAGCAGCAACCACCCATCGGGGGGATACAATGAGCAGTTCTTC.